This T cell receptor beta chain derives from a study of blood T cell repertoires in COVID-19. Overall study context: PBMCs, B-cell-depleted T cells, or T cells were the source of the cDNA or gDNA that made up the material.

Generated by immunoSEQ multiplex PCR, the TCRdb table keeps only in-frame clones and is missing some. The sample yields just under 300,000 clones, about 88% seen once. The sequence was obtained from a man aged 65-85 years with acute or convalescent COVID-19. The material sequenced was peripheral blood.

CDR3 region: CASSFRGSPDTQYF. CDR3 nucleotides: TGCGCCAGCAGCTTTCGGGGATCCCCAGATACGCAGTATTTT. V usage is TRBV5-1 and J usage is TRBJ2-3; a weak D match, TRBD2 (5 bases). Trimming stripped 2 bases from V and 4 bases from J, with 11 bases between. Per germline, CDR1 SGHRS and CDR2 YFSETQ. The CDR3 sequence is 14 residues long. Supplemented by reference TRBV5-1 and TRBJ2-3, the full variable domain reads KAGVTQTPRYLIKTRGQQVTLSCSPISGHRSVSWYQQTPGQGLQFLFEYFSETQRNKGNFPGRFSGRQFSNSRSEMNVSTLELGDSALYLCASSFRGSPDTQYFGPGTRLTVL.